The clone carrying this TCR beta chain was observed many times. Antigen specificity is unknown. TCR cDNA received a 3' ligated oligonucleotide that carried a UMI. Whole blood, over 2 ml, came from adult healthy volunteers. The record originates from a study of naive and memory T cell subsets. Ligated cDNA underwent four rounds of PCR with nested alpha and beta constant region primers and SP2. TCRdb re-derived calls from the 5' RACE reads in MiXCR, one entry per CDR3 protein. Of 55,000 to 65,000 distinct CDR3 sequences in the sample, approximately 8.5% are singletons; the top ten hold about a fifth. Study outcomes and limitations: Potentially, T cell activation and differentiation skew this RNA-based measurement.

The CDR3 covers 9 residues. Looked up from germline, CDR1 is SQVTM and CDR2 is ANQGSEA. V lost 7 bases, J lost 5 bases, and 4 bases lay in between. V is TRBV29-1 and J is TRBJ2-3; D uncertain. This TCR was sampled from a female donor in good health. Written as DNA, the CDR3 is TGCAGCGAGGGAGATACGCAGTATTTT. This encodes CSEGDTQYF.